This T cell receptor beta chain is drawn from a study of T cells expressing NK-cell markers. Study-wide results and caveats: The CD3+CD56-NKG2C+ fraction was also led by these clonotypes in several donors. More than 5 of the donors carried dominant NKG2C+ clonotypes that took up about 1.0-7.5% of their CD8+ T cells.

A remark on this clonotype: As yet, its antigen is unknown.

No DNA is given; TCRdb re-called the 5' RACE reads and lists each CDR3 protein once. The sample's table shows under 200,000 distinct CDR3 sequences. The sequence derives from a woman aged 18 to 69 in good health. Material for sequencing was blood T cells: a sorted CD56 or NKG2C T cell subset, CD4+ or CD8+ T cells, or bulk PBMC T cells (not recorded which).

CDR3 sequence reads: CSAREGGRYGYTF. V and J are TRBV20-1 and TRBJ1-2; without DNA, the TCRdb call of TRBD1 cannot be checked. The V gene's germline CDR1 is DFQATT and CDR2 SNEGSKA (reference sequence). The CDR3 loop spans 13 amino acids.